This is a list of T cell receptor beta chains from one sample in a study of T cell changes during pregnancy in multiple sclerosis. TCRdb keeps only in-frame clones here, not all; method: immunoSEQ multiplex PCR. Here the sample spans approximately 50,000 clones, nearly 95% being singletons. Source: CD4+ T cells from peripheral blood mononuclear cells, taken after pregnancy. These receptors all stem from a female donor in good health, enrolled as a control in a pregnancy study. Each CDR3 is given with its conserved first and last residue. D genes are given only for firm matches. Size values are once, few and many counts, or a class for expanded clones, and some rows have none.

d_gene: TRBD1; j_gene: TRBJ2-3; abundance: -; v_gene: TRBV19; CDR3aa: CASSLGTGVGDTQYF; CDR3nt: TGTGCCAGTAGTCTCGGGACAGGGGTTGGAGATACGCAGTATTTT
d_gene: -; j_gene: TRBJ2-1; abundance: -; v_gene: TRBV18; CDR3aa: CASSPKWGTDNEQFF; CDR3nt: TGTGCCAGCTCACCAAAGTGGGGGACTGACAATGAGCAGTTCTTC
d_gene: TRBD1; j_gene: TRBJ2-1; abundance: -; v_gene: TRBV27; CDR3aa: CASSPGTGGLNEQFF; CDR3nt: TGTGCCAGCAGCCCCGGGACAGGGGGCCTGAATGAGCAGTTCTTC
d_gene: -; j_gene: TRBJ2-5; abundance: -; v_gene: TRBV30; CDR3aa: CAWSALSPETQYF; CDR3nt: TGTGCCTGGAGTGCCCTTAGCCCCGAGACCCAGTACTTC
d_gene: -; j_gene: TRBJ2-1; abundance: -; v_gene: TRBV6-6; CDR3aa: CASTLYSNNEQFF; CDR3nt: TGTGCCAGCACCCTATACTCCAACAATGAGCAGTTCTTC
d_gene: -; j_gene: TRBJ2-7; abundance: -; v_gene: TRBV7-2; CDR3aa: CASSIQGYEQYF; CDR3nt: TGTGCCAGCAGCATACAGGGCTACGAGCAGTACTTC
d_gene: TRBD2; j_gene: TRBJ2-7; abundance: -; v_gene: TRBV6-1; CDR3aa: CASSSGPSYEQYF; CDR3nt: TGTGCCAGCTCTAGCGGGCCTTCCTACGAGCAGTACTTC
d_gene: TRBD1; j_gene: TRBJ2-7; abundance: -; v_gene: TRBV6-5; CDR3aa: CASSRQGLSYEQYF; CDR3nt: TGTGCCAGCAGTAGACAGGGGCTCTCCTACGAGCAGTACTTC
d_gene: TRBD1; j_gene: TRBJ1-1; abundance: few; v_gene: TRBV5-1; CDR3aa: CASSLQGQGAPSEAFF; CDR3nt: TGCGCCAGCAGCTTACAAGGACAGGGGGCCCCATCGGAAGCTTTCTTT
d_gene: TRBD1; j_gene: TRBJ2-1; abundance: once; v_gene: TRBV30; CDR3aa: CAHTGTGVVGEQFF; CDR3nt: TGTGCCCACACCGGGACAGGGGTCGTGGGTGAGCAGTTCTTC
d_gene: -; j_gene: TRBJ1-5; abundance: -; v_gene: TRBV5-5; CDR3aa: CASSLDGYGNQPQHF; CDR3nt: TGTGCCAGCAGCTTAGACGGGTACGGCAATCAGCCCCAGCATTTT
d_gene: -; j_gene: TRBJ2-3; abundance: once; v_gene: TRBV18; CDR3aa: CASSKDTTDTQYF; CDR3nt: TGTGCCAGCTCTAAGGACACAACAGATACGCAGTATTTT
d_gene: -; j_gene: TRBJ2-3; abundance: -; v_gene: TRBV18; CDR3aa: CASSPSSGVPDTQYF; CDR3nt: TGTGCCAGCTCACCGTCTTCAGGGGTGCCAGATACGCAGTATTTT
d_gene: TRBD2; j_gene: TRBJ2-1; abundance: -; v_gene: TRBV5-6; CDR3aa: CASSLGTSGRNEQFF; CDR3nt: TGTGCCAGCAGCCTAGGGACTAGCGGGCGGAATGAGCAGTTCTTC
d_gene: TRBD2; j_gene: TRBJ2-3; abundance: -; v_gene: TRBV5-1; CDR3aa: CASSSLGLASTDTQYF; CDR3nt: TGCGCCAGCAGCTCTTTGGGACTAGCGTCCACAGATACGCAGTATTTT
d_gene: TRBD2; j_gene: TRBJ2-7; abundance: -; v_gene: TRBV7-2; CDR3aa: CASTGEGLAGSSSYEQYF; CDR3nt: TGTGCCAGTACGGGGGAGGGACTAGCGGGTTCGAGCTCCTACGAGCAGTACTTC
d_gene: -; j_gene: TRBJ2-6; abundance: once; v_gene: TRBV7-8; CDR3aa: CASSSGQPGANVLTF; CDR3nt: TGTGCCAGCAGCTCAGGACAGCCTGGGGCCAACGTCCTGACTTTC
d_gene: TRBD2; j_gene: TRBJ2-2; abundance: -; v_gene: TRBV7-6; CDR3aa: CASSLGASGGAGTGELFF; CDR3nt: TGTGCCAGCAGCTTAGGAGCCAGCGGGGGGGCGGGGACCGGGGAGCTGTTTTTT
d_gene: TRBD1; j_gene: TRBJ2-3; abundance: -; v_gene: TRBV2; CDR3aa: CASKRTGTTDTQYF; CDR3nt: TGTGCCAGCAAACGGACAGGCACAACAGATACGCAGTATTTT
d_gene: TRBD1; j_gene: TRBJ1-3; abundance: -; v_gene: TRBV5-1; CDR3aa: CASSQTGQESSGNTIYF; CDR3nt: TGCGCCAGCAGCCAGACAGGACAGGAGAGCTCTGGAAACACCATATATTTT
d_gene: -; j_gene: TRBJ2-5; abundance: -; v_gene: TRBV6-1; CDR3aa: CASSGIQGWSETQYF; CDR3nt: TGTGCCAGCAGTGGCATACAGGGATGGTCAGAGACCCAGTACTTC
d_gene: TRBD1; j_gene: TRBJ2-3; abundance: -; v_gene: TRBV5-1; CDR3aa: CASSLGQGKDTQYF; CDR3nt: TGCGCCAGCAGCCTAGGACAGGGGAAGGATACGCAGTATTTT
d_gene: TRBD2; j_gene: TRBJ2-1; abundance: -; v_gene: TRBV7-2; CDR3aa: CASSLWVVGGALF; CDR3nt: TGTGCCAGCAGCTTATGGGTAGTCGGGGGGGCCCTCTTC
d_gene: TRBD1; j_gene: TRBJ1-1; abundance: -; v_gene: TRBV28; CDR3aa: CASSSTGGPENTEAFF; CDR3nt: TGTGCCAGCAGTTCAACAGGGGGCCCTGAGAACACTGAAGCTTTCTTT
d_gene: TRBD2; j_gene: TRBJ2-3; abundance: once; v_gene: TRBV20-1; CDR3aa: CSARGGDTQYF; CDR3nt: TGCAGTGCTCGCGGGGGAGATACGCAGTATTTT
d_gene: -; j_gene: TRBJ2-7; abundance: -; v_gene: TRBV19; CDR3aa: CASSIDHGSSSYEQYF; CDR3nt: TGTGCCAGTAGTATAGATCACGGGTCCTCTTCCTACGAGCAGTACTTC
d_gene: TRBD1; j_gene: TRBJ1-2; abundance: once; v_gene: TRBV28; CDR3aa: CATRAGTGGVYGYTF; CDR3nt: TGTGCCACCAGAGCCGGGACAGGGGGCGTCTATGGCTACACCTTC
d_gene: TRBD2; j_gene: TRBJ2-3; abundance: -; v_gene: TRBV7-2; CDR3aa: CASSLVYRLAGANTDTQYF; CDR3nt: TGTGCCAGCAGCTTAGTCTACCGACTAGCGGGAGCGAACACAGATACGCAGTATTTT
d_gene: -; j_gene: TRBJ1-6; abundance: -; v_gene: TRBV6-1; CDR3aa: CASPSAPTEGAPLHF; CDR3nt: TGTGCCAGCCCCTCAGCCCCCACCGAGGGCGCACCCCTCCACTTT
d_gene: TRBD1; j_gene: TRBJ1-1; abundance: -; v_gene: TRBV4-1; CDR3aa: CASRTGTKTEAFF; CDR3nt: TGCGCCAGCAGGACAGGGACAAAAACTGAAGCTTTCTTT
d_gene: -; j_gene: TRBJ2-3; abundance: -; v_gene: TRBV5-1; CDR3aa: CASSLRGMNTQYF; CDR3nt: TGCGCCAGCAGCCTCAGGGGAATGAATACGCAGTATTTT
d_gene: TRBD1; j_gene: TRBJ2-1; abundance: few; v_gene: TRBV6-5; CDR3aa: CASRTTGGGHNEQFF; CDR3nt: TGTGCCAGCCGAACCACAGGGGGCGGTCACAATGAGCAGTTCTTC
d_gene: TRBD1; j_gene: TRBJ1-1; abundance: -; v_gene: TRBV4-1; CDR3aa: CASSQGQGTTEAFF; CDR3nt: TGCGCCAGCAGCCAGGGACAGGGAACCACTGAAGCTTTCTTT
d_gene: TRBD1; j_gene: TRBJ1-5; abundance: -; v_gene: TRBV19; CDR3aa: CASSGTGLGNQPQHF; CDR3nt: TGTGCCAGCTCCGGGACAGGGCTTGGGAATCAGCCCCAGCATTTT
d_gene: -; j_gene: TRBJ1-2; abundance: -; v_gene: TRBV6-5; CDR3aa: CASSYRQERNYGYTF; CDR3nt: TGTGCCAGCAGTTACCGACAGGAGAGGAACTATGGCTACACCTTC
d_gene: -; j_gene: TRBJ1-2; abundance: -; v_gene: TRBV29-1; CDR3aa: CSGASGPLYGYTF; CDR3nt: TGCAGCGGTGCCTCAGGGCCCCTCTATGGCTACACCTTC
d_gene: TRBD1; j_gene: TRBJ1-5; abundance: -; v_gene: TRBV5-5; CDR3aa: CASSLEGAWQPQHF; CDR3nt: TGTGCCAGCAGCTTGGAGGGGGCCTGGCAGCCCCAGCATTTT
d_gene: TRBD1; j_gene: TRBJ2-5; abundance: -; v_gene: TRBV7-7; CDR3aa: CASSLGDRVGETQYF; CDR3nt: TGTGCTAGCAGCTTAGGGGACAGGGTAGGAGAGACCCAGTACTTC
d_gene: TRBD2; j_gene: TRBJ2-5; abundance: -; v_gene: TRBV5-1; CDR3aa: CASSTAGREETQYF; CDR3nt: TGCGCCAGCAGCACCGCAGGGAGGGAAGAGACCCAGTACTTC
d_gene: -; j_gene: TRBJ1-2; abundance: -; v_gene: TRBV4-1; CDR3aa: CASSQEGGANYGYTF; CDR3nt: TGCGCCAGCAGCCAAGAGGGTGGAGCTAACTATGGCTACACCTTC
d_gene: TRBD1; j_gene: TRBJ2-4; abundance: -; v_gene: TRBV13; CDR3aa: CASSSDRGDLNIQYF; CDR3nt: TGTGCCAGCAGCTCGGACAGGGGGGATCTAAACATTCAGTACTTC
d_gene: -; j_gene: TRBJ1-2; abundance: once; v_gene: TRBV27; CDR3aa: CASSKGVGTGYTF; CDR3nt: TGTGCCAGCAGTAAGGGGGTCGGGACTGGCTACACCTTC
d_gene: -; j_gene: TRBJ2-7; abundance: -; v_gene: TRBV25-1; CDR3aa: CASSPLSEQYF; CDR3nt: TGTGCCAGCAGTCCGTTATCCGAGCAGTACTTC
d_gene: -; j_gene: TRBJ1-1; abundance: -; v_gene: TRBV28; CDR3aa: CASSLGQGSSAFF; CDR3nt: TGTGCCAGCAGTTTAGGGCAGGGGTCCTCGGCTTTCTTT
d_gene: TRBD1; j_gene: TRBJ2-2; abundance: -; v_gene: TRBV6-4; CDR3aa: CASKYLWGQGFPGELFF; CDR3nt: TGTGCCAGCAAGTACTTGTGGGGACAGGGGTTCCCCGGGGAGCTGTTTTTT
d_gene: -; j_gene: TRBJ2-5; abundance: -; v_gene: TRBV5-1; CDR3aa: CASSPGQEETQYF; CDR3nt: TGCGCCAGCAGCCCGGGACAAGAAGAGACCCAGTACTTC
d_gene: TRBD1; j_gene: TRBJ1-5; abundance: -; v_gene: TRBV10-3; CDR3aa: CAISESTGGGQPQHF; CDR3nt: TGTGCCATCAGTGAGTCGACAGGGGGCGGACAGCCCCAGCATTTT
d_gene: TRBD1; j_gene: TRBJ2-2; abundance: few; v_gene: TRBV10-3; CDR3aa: CAISDNTGGAAGELFF; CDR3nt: TGTGCCATCAGTGATAACACAGGGGGCGCGGCCGGGGAGCTGTTTTTT
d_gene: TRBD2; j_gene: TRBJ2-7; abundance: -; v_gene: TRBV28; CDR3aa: CASSGGGAGGHYEQYF; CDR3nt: TGTGCCAGCAGTGGGGGGGGAGCGGGAGGGCACTACGAGCAGTACTTC
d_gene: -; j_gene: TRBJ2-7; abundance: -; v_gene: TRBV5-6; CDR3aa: CASSFLYGSYEQYF; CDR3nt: TGTGCCAGCAGCTTTCTCTACGGCTCCTACGAGCAGTACTTC
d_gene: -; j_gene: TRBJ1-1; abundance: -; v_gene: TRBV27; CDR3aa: CASSFDRLTLGTEAFF; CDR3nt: TGTGCCAGCAGTTTCGACAGGCTAACCTTGGGAACTGAAGCTTTCTTT
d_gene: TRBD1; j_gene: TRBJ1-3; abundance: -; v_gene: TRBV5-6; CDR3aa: CASSLFISDRGLNTIYF; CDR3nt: TGTGCCAGCAGCTTGTTTATCTCGGACAGGGGGCTGAACACCATATATTTT
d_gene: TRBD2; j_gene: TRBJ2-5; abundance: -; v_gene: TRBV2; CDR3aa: CASSAAGGSGETQYF; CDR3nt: TGTGCCAGCAGTGCAGCGGGGGGGAGTGGAGAGACCCAGTACTTC
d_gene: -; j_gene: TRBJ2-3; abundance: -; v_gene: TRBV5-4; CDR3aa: CASSQQPDTQYF; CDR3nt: TGTGCCAGCAGCCAACAACCAGATACGCAGTATTTT
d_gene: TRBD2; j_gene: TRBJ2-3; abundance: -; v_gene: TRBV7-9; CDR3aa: CASPKREAGALGTDTQYF; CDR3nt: TGTGCCAGCCCAAAGCGGGAAGCGGGAGCTCTCGGCACAGATACGCAGTATTTT
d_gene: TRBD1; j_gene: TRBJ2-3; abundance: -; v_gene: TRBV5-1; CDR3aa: CASSLGPNRGRTDTQYF; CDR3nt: TGCGCCAGCAGCTTGGGCCCGAACAGGGGGCGCACAGATACGCAGTATTTT
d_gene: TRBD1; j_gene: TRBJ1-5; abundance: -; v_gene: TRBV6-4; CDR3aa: CASTGGSYYSNQPQHF; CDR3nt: TGTGCCAGCACAGGGGGCAGTTATTATAGCAATCAGCCCCAGCATTTT
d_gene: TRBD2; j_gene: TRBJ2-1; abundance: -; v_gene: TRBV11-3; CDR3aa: CASSLLAGGSSYNEQFF; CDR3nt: TGTGCCAGCAGCTTACTAGCGGGGGGAAGCTCCTACAATGAGCAGTTCTTC
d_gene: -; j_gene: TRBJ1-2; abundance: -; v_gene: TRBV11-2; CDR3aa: CASSSLRGKDYGYTF; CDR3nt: TGTGCCAGCAGCTCCCTCCGGGGGAAGGACTATGGCTACACCTTC